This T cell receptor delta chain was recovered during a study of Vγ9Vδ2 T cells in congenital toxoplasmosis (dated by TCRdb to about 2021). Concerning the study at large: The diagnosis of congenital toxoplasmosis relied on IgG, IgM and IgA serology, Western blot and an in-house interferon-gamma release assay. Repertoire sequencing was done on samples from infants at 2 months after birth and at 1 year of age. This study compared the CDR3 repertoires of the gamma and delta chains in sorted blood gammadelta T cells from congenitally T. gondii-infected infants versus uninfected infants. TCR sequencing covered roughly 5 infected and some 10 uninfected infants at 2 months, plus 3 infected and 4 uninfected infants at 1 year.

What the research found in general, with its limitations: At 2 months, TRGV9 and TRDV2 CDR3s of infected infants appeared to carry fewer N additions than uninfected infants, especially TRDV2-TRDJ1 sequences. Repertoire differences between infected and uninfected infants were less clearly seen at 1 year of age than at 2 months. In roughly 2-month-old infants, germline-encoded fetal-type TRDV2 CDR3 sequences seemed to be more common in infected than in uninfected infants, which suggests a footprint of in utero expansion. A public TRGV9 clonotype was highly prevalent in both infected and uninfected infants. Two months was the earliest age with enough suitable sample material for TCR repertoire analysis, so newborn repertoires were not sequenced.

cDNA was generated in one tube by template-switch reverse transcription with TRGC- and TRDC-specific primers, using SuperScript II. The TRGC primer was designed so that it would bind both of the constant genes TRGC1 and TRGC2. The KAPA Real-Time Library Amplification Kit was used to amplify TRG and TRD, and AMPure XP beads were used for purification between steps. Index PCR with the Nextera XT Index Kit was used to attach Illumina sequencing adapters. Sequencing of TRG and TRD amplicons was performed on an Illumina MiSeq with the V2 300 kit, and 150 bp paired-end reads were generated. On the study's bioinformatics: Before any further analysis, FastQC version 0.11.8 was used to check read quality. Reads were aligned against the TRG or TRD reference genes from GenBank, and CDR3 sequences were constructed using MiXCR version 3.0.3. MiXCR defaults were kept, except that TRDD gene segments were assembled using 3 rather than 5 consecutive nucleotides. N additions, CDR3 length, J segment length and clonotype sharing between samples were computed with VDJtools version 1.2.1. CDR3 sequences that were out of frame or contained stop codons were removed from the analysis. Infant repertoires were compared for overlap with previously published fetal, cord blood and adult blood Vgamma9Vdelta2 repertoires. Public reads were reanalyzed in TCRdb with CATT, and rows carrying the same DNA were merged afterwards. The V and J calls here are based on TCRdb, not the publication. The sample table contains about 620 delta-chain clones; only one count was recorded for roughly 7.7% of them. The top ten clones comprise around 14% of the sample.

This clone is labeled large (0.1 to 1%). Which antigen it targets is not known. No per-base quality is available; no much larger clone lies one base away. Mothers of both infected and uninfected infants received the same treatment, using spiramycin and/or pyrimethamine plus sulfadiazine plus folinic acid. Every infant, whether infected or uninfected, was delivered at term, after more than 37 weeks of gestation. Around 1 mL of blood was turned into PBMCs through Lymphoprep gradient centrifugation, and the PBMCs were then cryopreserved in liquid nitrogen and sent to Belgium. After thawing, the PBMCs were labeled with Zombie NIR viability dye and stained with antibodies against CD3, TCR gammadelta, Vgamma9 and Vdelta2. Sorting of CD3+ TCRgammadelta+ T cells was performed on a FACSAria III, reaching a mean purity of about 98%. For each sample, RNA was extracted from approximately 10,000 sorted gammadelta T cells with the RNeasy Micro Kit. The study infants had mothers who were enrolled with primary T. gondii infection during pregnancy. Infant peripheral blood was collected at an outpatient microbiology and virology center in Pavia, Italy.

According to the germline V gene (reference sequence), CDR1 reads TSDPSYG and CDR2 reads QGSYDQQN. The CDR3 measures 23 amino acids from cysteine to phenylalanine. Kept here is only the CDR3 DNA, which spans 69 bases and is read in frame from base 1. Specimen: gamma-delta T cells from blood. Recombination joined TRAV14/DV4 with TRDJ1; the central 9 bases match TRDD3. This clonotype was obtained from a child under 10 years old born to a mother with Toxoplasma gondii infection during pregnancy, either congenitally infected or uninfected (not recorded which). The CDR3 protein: CALSEAPFVYWGTCRLYTDKLIF. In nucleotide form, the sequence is TGTGCTCTGAGTGAGGCACCTTTCGTGTACTGGGGGACTTGCCGTCTGTACACCGATAAACTCATCTTT.